This T cell receptor beta chain was profiled in a study of cytomegalovirus exposure and HLA in healthy donors. CDR1 is SNHLY, CDR2 FYNNEI, per germline. The CDR3 is 15 amino acids. V was pared by 2 bases and J by 5 bases, with 16 bases between. With 60 Vbeta and 13 Jbeta primers, the PCR was carried out. Clones were sequenced by immunoSEQ multiplex PCR, and TCRdb holds only the in-frame ones, with some missing. The sample records 150,000 to 170,000 clones, about 84% being singletons. This sequence originates from a middle-aged woman in good health and CMV-seropositive. The chain couples TRBV2 to TRBJ2-7, with D perhaps TRBD2 (5 bases). The sample taken for sequencing was PBMCs. The CDR3 protein is CASSERETRRHEQYF. The DNA for the CDR3 is TGTGCCAGCAGTGAAAGGGAGACCCGCCGACACGAGCAGTACTTC.